Listed below are T cell receptor beta chains from one sample, sequenced in a study of blood T cell repertoires in COVID-19. TCRdb's table, derived via immunoSEQ multiplex PCR, lists solely in-frame clones and lacks some. The table has around 93,000 clones, roughly 82% seen once. Sequences were obtained from peripheral blood. Every receptor here comes from a man aged 80 or over with acute or convalescent COVID-19. CDR3s include the opening cysteine and the closing phenylalanine or tryptophan.

CDR3	J	length	V
CASSSTDTQYF	TRBJ2-3	11	TRBV7-9
CASSQCGGSDTIYF	TRBJ1-3	14	TRBV23-1
CASNKGQGTGKTEAFF	TRBJ1-1	16	TRBV6-6
CASRGGQGNNQPQHF	TRBJ1-5	15	TRBV6-1
CASSPQGGEDGELFF	TRBJ2-2	15	TRBV4-3
CASSPGTGYGYTF	TRBJ1-2	13	TRBV7-9
CASSFRDRPYNEQFF	TRBJ2-1	15	TRBV13
CASGLPPGPGKAQYF	TRBJ2-5	15	TRBV7-2
CASSLDRTVSRSGNTIYF	TRBJ1-3	18	TRBV2
CASSPPGGLFSYEQYF	TRBJ2-7	16	TRBV18
CASSLLRDSPKTQYF	TRBJ2-5	15	TRBV11-2
CASSPDRTAYGYTF	TRBJ1-2	14	TRBV18
CASSIGGGDFAQHF	TRBJ1-5	14	TRBV19
CASSPLQGGTNVLTF	TRBJ2-6	15	TRBV6-5
CASSYSGQGGYEQYF	TRBJ2-7	15	TRBV6-5
CAIQLPDGVNQPQHF	TRBJ1-5	15	TRBV7-9
CASSSGQASSKNIQYF	TRBJ2-4	16	TRBV5-4
CASSYSGTGGTGELFF	TRBJ2-2	16	TRBV5-6
CASSVAAWGADTQYF	TRBJ2-3	15	TRBV9
CSASHSLARETQYF	TRBJ2-5	14	TRBV20-1
CASSLGGLANEQFF	TRBJ2-1	14	TRBV7-2
CASSLTGADSPLHF	TRBJ1-6	14	TRBV3-1/TRBV3-2
CASSSRTGDFSGYTF	TRBJ1-2	15	TRBV5-4
CASSRQFSYEQYF	TRBJ2-7	13	TRBV28
CASSLGTGSPSWYF	TRBJ2-7	14	TRBV5-1
CASSAGTGVIAQPQHF	TRBJ1-5	16	TRBV6-1
CASSFGTGGAGYGYTF	TRBJ1-2	16	TRBV27
CASSRGGGEGGNQPQHF	TRBJ1-5	17	TRBV18